These 25 T cell receptor beta chains originate from one sample sequenced in a study of identifying expanded T cells in peripheral blood. Some clones are missing from TCRdb's copy, which holds only in-frame ones; the method was immunoSEQ multiplex PCR. This sample has about 94,000 clones, with 88% found just once. Sequenced input: blood. These receptors all come from a person between 18 and 75 years old in good health.

This chain links TRBV19 with TRBJ1-4, with D perhaps TRBD1 (5 bases). CDR3 length: 14 residues. V was pared by 9 bases and J by 1 base, with 12 bases between. Germline V gene sequence: CDR1 LNHDA, CDR2 SQIVND (reference sequence). The chain's CDR3 is CASWDGETNEKLFF. The CDR3 DNA sequence: TGTGCCAGCTGGGACGGCGAAACTAATGAAAAACTGTTTTTT.

The V call is TRBV6-1, the J call TRBJ1-2; no firm D call. Germline V gene lookup returns CDR1 MNHNS and CDR2 SASEGT. This CDR3 contains 15 residues. V lost 3 bases to trimming and J lost 8 bases, with 19 bases between them. CDR3 sequence (DNA): TGTGCCAGCAGTGAGTGGAGAGCTTCGATCGGGGGCTACACCTTC. As protein: CASSEWRASIGGYTF.

This clone was picked up one time. The V and J genes are TRBV2 and TRBJ1-5; no reliable D call. The CDR3 sequence is 15 residues long. Per the germline V gene, CDR1 is SNHLY and CDR2 is FYNNEI. Trimming took 5 bases from V and 3 from J, leaving 14 bases between them. As DNA, the CDR3 is TGTGCCAGCAGTTTCTGGACGGTTGACAATCAGCCCCAGCATTTT. Its translation: CASSFWTVDNQPQHF. The full variable domain, its missing parts supplied by reference TRBV2 and TRBJ1-5, is EPEVTQTPSHQVTQMGQEVILRCVPISNHLYFYWYRQILGQKVEFLVSFYNNEISEKSEIFDDQFSVERPDGSNFTLKIRSTKLEDSAMYFCASSFWTVDNQPQHFGDGTRLSIL.

A single count supports this clone. This chain uses TRBV5-1 with TRBJ1-5; no definite D call. Germline V lookup: CDR1 SGHRS, CDR2 YFSETQ. Trimming pared 0 bases from V and 7 bases from J, leaving 11 bases between. The CDR3 extends over 14 amino acids. The CDR3 DNA is TGCGCCAGCAGCTTGGGCACAGAGAGGCAGCCCCAGCATTTT. As protein: CASSLGTERQPQHF.

This sequence joins TRBV7-9 and TRBJ1-5; TRBD1 matches at 7 bases. CDR1 SEHNR and CDR2 FQNEAQ come from the germline V gene (reference sequence). This CDR3 contains 14 residues. Trimming cost V 6 bases and J 0 bases; bases outside gene matches: 2. The CDR3 loop reads CASSRDSSNQPQHF. In nucleotides, the CDR3 is TGTGCCAGCAGTCGGGACAGTAGCAATCAGCCCCAGCATTTT.

V is TRBV7-9 and J is TRBJ2-1; D possibly matches TRBD1 or TRBD2 (6 bases each). CDR3 length: 16 residues. Looked up from germline, CDR1 is SEHNR and CDR2 is FQNEAQ (reference sequence). The V end was cut by 5 bases, the J end by 7 bases, with 21 bases between. The CDR3 nucleotides read TGTGCCAGCAGCCCAGCCCCGGGACTGCAGGGGAATGAGCAGTTCTTC. This translates into CASSPAPGLQGNEQFF.

The chain uses TRBV5-1 and TRBJ2-6, with a weak D call TRBD1 (5 bases). CDR3 length equals 17 residues. V shed 2 bases and J shed 0 bases, with 12 bases lying between them. Germline V lookup: CDR1 SGHRS, CDR2 YFSETQ. The CDR3 DNA is TGCGCCAGCAGCTTTAGAGGCAGGGACTCTGGGGCCAACGTCCTGACTTTC. Translating gives CASSFRGRDSGANVLTF.

The chain uses TRBV10-3 and TRBJ1-4, with D maybe TRBD1 (6 bases). Trimming took 6 bases from V and 3 from J, leaving 14 bases between them. Germline V lookup: CDR1 ENHRY, CDR2 SYGVKD. The CDR3 sequence is 15 residues long. In DNA form, the CDR3 reads TGTGCCATCAGCTTCCGACAGGCACCTAATGAAAAACTGTTTTTT. As protein: CAISFRQAPNEKLFF.

V gene TRBV5-1 combines with J gene TRBJ2-1, with D tentatively TRBD1 (6 bases). CDR1 and CDR2 from the germline V gene are SGHRS and YFSETQ. The length of the CDR3 is 14 residues. Trimming took off 3 bases at V and 6 bases at J, with 13 bases between the two ends. CDR3 DNA sequence: TGCGCCAGCAGCTCATCTAACAGGGTCAATGAGCAGTTCTTC. It yields the protein CASSSSNRVNEQFF.

The gene calls are TRBV19 and TRBJ1-2; D is perhaps TRBD1 (5 bases). V was cut by 6 bases and J by 3 bases, with 11 bases left in between. The CDR3 is 13 residues long. Germline CDR1 LNHDA, CDR2 SQIVND (reference sequence). CDR3 in DNA: TGTGCCAGTAGGGAACAGGCGGACTATGGCTACACCTTC. As protein: CASREQADYGYTF.

This clone has just a few counts. The V gene is TRBV20-1, the J gene TRBJ1-2; D uncertain. CDR3 length: 9 residues. In germline, CDR1 is DFQATT, CDR2 SNEGSKA (reference sequence). V was trimmed by 0 bases and J by 8 bases, leaving 1 base between them. CDR3 DNA: TGCAGTGCTAGAGACGGCTACACCTTC. Translated, it gives CSARDGYTF.

The chain uses TRBV19 and TRBJ1-2, with D possibly TRBD1 on 5 matching bases. Trimming left V 3 bases short and J 3 bases short, with 11 bases between. The germline V gene encodes CDR1 LNHDA and CDR2 SQIVND (reference sequence). The CDR3 sequence is 14 residues long. CDR3 in DNA: TGTGCCAGTAGTATCAAGGGGAGGGACTATGGCTACACCTTC. As protein: CASSIKGRDYGYTF.

This chain joins TRBV7-9 and TRBJ2-2, with 10 bases identical to TRBD2. Germline V CDR1 and CDR2: SEHNR, FQNEAQ (reference sequence). The V segment lost 2 bases and the J segment 3 bases; nucleotides outside the gene matches: 9. The length of the CDR3 is 18 residues. The DNA of the CDR3 is TGTGCCAGCAGCTTAAGCGCTAGCGGGAGTAGCGACACCGGGGAGCTGTTTTTT. Protein sequence: CASSLSASGSSDTGELFF.

The CDR3 nucleotides read TGTGCCAGCAGCGCAACCGTCCTCAGGGGGTTGGGCGCTTTCTTT. Its translation: CASSATVLRGLGAFF. The chain has TRBV27 and TRBJ1-1; 7 bases are shared with TRBD1. CDR3 length equals 15 residues. The V segment lost 6 bases and the J segment 11 bases; nucleotides outside the gene matches: 18. Germline V gives CDR1 MNHEY, CDR2 SMNVEV (reference sequence).

The chain recombines TRBV30 with TRBJ2-5; 8 bases are shared with TRBD2. CDR1 and CDR2 (germline): GTSNPN, SVGIG (reference sequence). The CDR3 spans 12 residues. The V and J ends lost 1 base and 11 bases, in that order; junction bases with no gene match: 6. DNA for the CDR3: TGTGCCTGGAGTGGAAGCGGGAGTGGTCAGTACTTC. Amino acid sequence: CAWSGSGSGQYF.

J is TRBJ1-3 and V is TRBV5-1; the D gene is possibly TRBD1 (6 bases). The V end lost 4 bases, the J end lost 6 bases, and 8 bases lay between the germline ends. Germline-derived CDR1 and CDR2 are SGHRS and YFSETQ. This CDR3 contains 12 residues. The CDR3 DNA reads TGCGCCAGCAGCCAGGGACAAAACACCATATATTTT. Amino acids: CASSQGQNTIYF.

DNA for the CDR3: TGTGCCAGTAGTATGGGACAGCCAGGGAACACTGAAGCTTTCTTT. The encoded protein is CASSMGQPGNTEAFF. The rearrangement uses TRBV19 and TRBJ1-1, with TRBD1 matching over 7 bases. The V gene end was trimmed by 3 bases and the J gene end by 1 base; junction bases not matched to a gene: 5. Germline CDR1 reads LNHDA; CDR2 reads SQIVND (reference sequence). The CDR3 is 15 residues long.

The chain links TRBV5-4 to TRBJ2-7; 9 nucleotides agree with TRBD2. The germline V gene has CDR1 SGHNT and CDR2 YYREEE (reference sequence). V was pared by 0 bases and J by 4 bases, with 2 bases of the junction left unmatched. There are 14 residues in the CDR3. The CDR3 bases are TGTGCCAGCAGCTTGGTAGCGGGAGAATACGAGCAGTACTTC. Translating gives CASSLVAGEYEQYF.

The chain combines TRBV11-3 with TRBJ1-4; no reliable D call. CDR3 length equals 12 residues. From germline, CDR1 is SGHNT and CDR2 YENEEA. Trimming took 0 bases from V and 8 from J, leaving 4 bases between them. CDR3 in amino acids: CASSLDGEKLFF. The CDR3 DNA is TGTGCCAGCAGCTTAGATGGCGAAAAACTGTTTTTT. Full variable domain (outside the CDR3, taken from reference TRBV11-3 and TRBJ1-4): EAGVVQSPRYKIIEKKQPVAFWCNPISGHNTLYWYLQNLGQGPELLIRYENEEAVDDSQLPKDRFSAERLKGVDSTLKIQPAELGDSAVYLCASSLDGEKLFFGSGTQLSVL.

The chain couples TRBV5-1 to TRBJ1-2, with D unclear. V lost 2 bases and J lost 7, with 6 bases in between. Germline-derived CDR1 and CDR2 are SGHRS and YFSETQ. This CDR3 is built from 11 residues. DNA of the CDR3: TGCGCCAGCAGCTTCTCAGGTGGCTACACCTTC. It codes for CASSFSGGYTF.

CDR3 loop: CASSMATASNQPQHF. For the CDR3, the DNA is TGTGCCAGCAGTATGGCGACAGCCAGCAATCAGCCCCAGCATTTT. The chain carries TRBV27 and TRBJ1-5; a weak D match, TRBD1 (5 bases). Germline CDR1 MNHEY, CDR2 SMNVEV (reference sequence). V was trimmed by 5 bases and J by 1 base, leaving 12 bases between them. The CDR3 sequence is 15 residues long.

The J gene is TRBJ1-2, the V gene TRBV6-1, with 10 positions matching TRBD1. Trimming took 6 bases from V and 9 from J; bases not matched to a gene: 10. The CDR3 contains 14 residues. Looked up from germline, CDR1 is MNHNS and CDR2 is SASEGT. The CDR3 loop is CASRPPGQGLSYTF. Here the CDR3 DNA reads TGTGCCAGCAGGCCCCCGGGACAGGGGTTAAGCTACACCTTC.

This sequence joins TRBV4-3 and TRBJ2-1; 10 positions match TRBD2. CDR1 and CDR2 from the germline V gene are LGHNA and YSLEER. The length of the CDR3 is 16 residues. With 3 bases clipped from V and 3 bases from J, the junction kept 5 bases outside the gene matches. In DNA, the CDR3 is TGCGCCAGCAGCCAGGAACTAGCGGGACTCTACAATGAGCAGTTCTTC. Its translation: CASSQELAGLYNEQFF.

The chain carries TRBV19 and TRBJ2-7; D remains unclear. Germline V lookup: CDR1 LNHDA, CDR2 SQIVND (reference sequence). The CDR3 spans 15 residues. With 4 bases removed from V and 0 bases from J, the gap between germline ends came to 13 bases. CDR3 coding DNA: TGTGCCAGTAGTACTATAGGGCAAAACTCCTACGAGCAGTACTTC. This gives the protein CASSTIGQNSYEQYF.

This chain uses TRBV6-5 with TRBJ1-5; D remains unclear. Trimming left V 0 bases short and J 4 bases short, with 7 bases between. Germline lookup yields CDR1 MNHEY and CDR2 SVGAGI. CDR3 length: 14 amino acids. The CDR3, as DNA: TGTGCCAGCAGTTACTCACACCGAAATCAGCCCCAGCATTTT. Its translation: CASSYSHRNQPQHF.